Listed below are T cell receptor beta chains from one sample, sequenced in a study of OX40 agonist ivuxolimab in advanced cancers. Data came from immunoSEQ multiplex PCR; TCRdb stores just in-frame clones and leaves some out. The top ten clones hold almost 1.5% of a sample with around 60,000 clones, approximately 83% of them seen once. Sequencing was performed on CD4+ or CD8+ T cells sorted from blood, taken in a trial of the OX40 agonist ivuxolimab. These receptor sequences come from an adult with an advanced solid tumor such as melanoma, head and neck, liver or kidney cancer. Both conserved end residues are part of each CDR3. Each record gives: V gene, clone size, J gene, D gene, CDR3 DNA, CDR3 protein. The D gene is left open where the match is weak. For some rows the clone size is stated as once, few or many, or as a class when expanded; others skip it.

TRBV7-3	once	TRBJ2-2	NA	TGTGCCAGCAGCCGACTAGTAAACACCGGGGAGCTGTTTTTT	CASSRLVNTGELFF
TRBV6-1	NA	TRBJ2-5	TRBD1	TGTGCCAGCAGAGCGGACAGGGCTCAAGAGACCCAGTACTTC	CASRADRAQETQYF
TRBV19	NA	TRBJ2-5	TRBD1	TGTGCCAGTAGTGAGACAGGGGGCGCGGAGACCCAGTACTTC	CASSETGGAETQYF
TRBV7-8	NA	TRBJ2-5	NA	TGTGCCAGCAGCTTAGCGGGGGGACAAGAGACCCAGTACTTC	CASSLAGGQETQYF
TRBV7-9	once	TRBJ2-1	NA	TGTGCCAGCCTCTCCTCAGCGCCGAGCTCCTACAATGAGCAGTTCTTC	CASLSSAPSSYNEQFF
TRBV4-1	NA	TRBJ1-3	NA	TGCGCCAGCAGCCAAGATGGCAACCCCTGGGCTGGAAACACCATATATTTT	CASSQDGNPWAGNTIYF
TRBV28	NA	TRBJ1-1	NA	TGTGCCAGCAGTTTAGGAGTTTGGGGCACTGAAGCTTTCTTT	CASSLGVWGTEAFF
TRBV11-3	NA	TRBJ1-5	NA	TGTGCCAGCAGCCGGAACACCCAGAGGCCCCAGCATTTT	CASSRNTQRPQHF
TRBV6-5	NA	TRBJ2-1	TRBD1	TGTGCCAGCAGTTATTTGGACAGGGCCAGTACCCCGTTCTTC	CASSYLDRASTPFF
TRBV30	NA	TRBJ1-2	TRBD1	TGTGCCTGGAGCAGGGACAGGGGAACCTCTGGCTACACCTTC	CAWSRDRGTSGYTF
TRBV19	few	TRBJ2-7	TRBD1	TGTGCCAGTAGTATGGATGGACAGGGCATAGACGAGCAGTACTTC	CASSMDGQGIDEQYF
TRBV4-1	NA	TRBJ2-1	TRBD2	TGCGCCAGCCTACCGTCTAGCGGGAGGCGTAATGTGGGTGAGCAGTTCTTC	CASLPSSGRRNVGEQFF
TRBV7-2	NA	TRBJ2-1	TRBD1	TGTGCCAGCAGCTCCATGGACAGGGGGGATTACAATGAGCAGTTCTTC	CASSSMDRGDYNEQFF
TRBV19	NA	TRBJ1-3	NA	TGTGCCAGTAGTATCTCTTCCTCTGGAAACACCATATATTTT	CASSISSSGNTIYF
TRBV9	NA	TRBJ2-3	NA	TGTGCCAGCAGCCCCAGCGCGAACACAGATACGCAGTATTTT	CASSPSANTDTQYF
TRBV6-4	NA	TRBJ2-3	TRBD2	TGTGCCAGCAGTGTAGCGGGGGGCACAGATACGCAGTATTTT	CASSVAGGTDTQYF
TRBV4-1	NA	TRBJ2-2	TRBD1	TGCGCCAGCAGCCGTACAGGGGACACCGGGGAGCTGTTTTTT	CASSRTGDTGELFF
TRBV2	NA	TRBJ2-1	NA	TGTGCCAGCACGTTCCAGGATGAGCAGTTCTTC	CASTFQDEQFF
TRBV14	NA	TRBJ2-1	NA	TGTGCCAGCAGTCCCCTTCGAGATGTATCCTACAATGAGCAGTTCTTC	CASSPLRDVSYNEQFF
TRBV5-1	NA	TRBJ2-3	NA	TGCGCCAGCAGCAGGGGGGAGAGCACAGATACGCAGTATTTT	CASSRGESTDTQYF
TRBV4-1	NA	TRBJ2-7	TRBD1	TGCGCCAGCAGCCAGCACGCCGGGCAGGGGGCGTTTTACGAGCAGTACTTC	CASSQHAGQGAFYEQYF
TRBV7-9	NA	TRBJ1-2	TRBD1	TGTGCCAGCAGCTCTGGACAGGGCCCCATCTATGGCTACACCTTC	CASSSGQGPIYGYTF
TRBV10-1	NA	TRBJ2-2	TRBD1	TGCGCCAGCAGTGACTTTAGGGGGCCCAACACCGGGGAGCTGTTTTTT	CASSDFRGPNTGELFF
TRBV29-1	NA	TRBJ2-1	NA	TGCAGCGCGGGCGCGCCCCTTGGAAATGAGCAGTTCTTC	CSAGAPLGNEQFF
TRBV30	NA	TRBJ2-5	NA	TGTGCCTGGAGAGGCCGGGGGGAGACCCAGTACTTC	CAWRGRGETQYF
TRBV6-5	NA	TRBJ1-3	NA	TGTGCCAGCAGTCCCGACAACGCTGGAAACACCATATATTTT	CASSPDNAGNTIYF
TRBV5-1	NA	TRBJ2-3	NA	TGCGCCAGCCTGCGGGGTGAGGTGAGCGGAGATACGCAGTATTTT	CASLRGEVSGDTQYF
TRBV29-1	NA	TRBJ1-2	NA	TGCAGCGTTGTGGGGGGGATTAGGGATGGCTACACCTTC	CSVVGGIRDGYTF
TRBV5-1	NA	TRBJ1-4	TRBD1	TGCGCCAGCAGCTTATTAGGACAGGGAGCTGAAAAACTGTTTTTT	CASSLLGQGAEKLFF
TRBV4-1	NA	TRBJ1-2	NA	TGCGCCAGCAGCCAAGAGCCGTGGGAGTTGGGCTATGGCTACACCTTC	CASSQEPWELGYGYTF
TRBV5-1	few	TRBJ1-5	NA	TGCGCCAGCAGCTTAGGAGGGGAGAGTCAGCCCCAGCATTTT	CASSLGGESQPQHF
TRBV7-9	medium-sized	TRBJ1-2	NA	TGTGCCAGCAGTTCGCGGGGGGCGAGTGGCTACACCTTC	CASSSRGASGYTF
TRBV19	NA	TRBJ1-2	TRBD1	TGTGCCAGTAGGTCTCAGGGACAGGGTATCGGCTACACCTTC	CASRSQGQGIGYTF
TRBV15	NA	TRBJ2-5	NA	TGTGCCACCAGCGGCGCGGTGGTTTTGGAGACCCAGTACTTC	CATSGAVVLETQYF
TRBV27	NA	TRBJ2-6	NA	TGTGCCAGCAGCCCCTCAGCTGGGGCCAACGTCCTGACTTTC	CASSPSAGANVLTF
TRBV5-1	once	TRBJ2-2	NA	TGCGCCAGCAGCTCAGCACCCACCGGGGAGCTGTTTTTT	CASSSAPTGELFF
TRBV18	few	TRBJ2-2	TRBD2	TGTGCCAGCTCGAGACTAGCTCCTAGCGGGGAGCTGTTTTTT	CASSRLAPSGELFF
TRBV30	NA	TRBJ2-7	NA	TGTGCCTGGAGTGTACGGAGCTACGAGCAGTACTTC	CAWSVRSYEQYF
TRBV14	NA	TRBJ1-6	NA	TGTGCCAGCAGCCTGACGGATACAGGGATTTCTCCCCTCCACTTT	CASSLTDTGISPLHF
TRBV11-3	NA	TRBJ2-2	NA	TGTGCCAGCAACGTACAGGGAGCCGGGGAGCTGTTTTTT	CASNVQGAGELFF
TRBV5-1	NA	TRBJ2-3	TRBD1	TGCGCCAGCAGCTTAACCTACCGGGACAGGGCTAGAGAAGATACGCAGTATTTT	CASSLTYRDRAREDTQYF
TRBV30	NA	TRBJ1-2	NA	TGTGCCGGTTCTCTGGACCCCGTCCCGTATGGCTACACCTTC	CAGSLDPVPYGYTF
TRBV11-3	NA	TRBJ1-5	NA	TGTGCCAGCAGCTTAGAAGGGGCCAGCAACAATCAGCCCCAGCATTTT	CASSLEGASNNQPQHF
TRBV14	NA	TRBJ2-5	NA	TGTGCCAGCAGCCAAGTGACAGCCCACAGACAAGAGACCCAGTACTTC	CASSQVTAHRQETQYF
TRBV7-8	NA	TRBJ2-3	TRBD2	TGTGCCAGCAGCCGGCTAGCGGGATTGGTTGGTACGCAGTATTTT	CASSRLAGLVGTQYF
TRBV6-1	NA	TRBJ2-5	NA	TGTGCCAGCAGTGAAGATTGGGGTTTCCAAGAGACCCAGTACTTC	CASSEDWGFQETQYF
TRBV4-2	medium-sized	TRBJ2-5	NA	TGTGCCAGCAGCCAGGCTTCGGGTGGACGGCCGTACCAAGAGACCCAGTACTTC	CASSQASGGRPYQETQYF
TRBV7-2	few	TRBJ2-3	NA	TGTGCCAGCAGCTTACGGCCAGATACGCAGTATTTT	CASSLRPDTQYF
TRBV4-1	NA	TRBJ1-3	NA	TGCGCCAGCAGCCAAAAGCCCAGCAACTCTGGAAACACCATATATTTT	CASSQKPSNSGNTIYF
TRBV19	NA	TRBJ2-5	TRBD2	TGTGCCAGTAGTAAACTAGCGGGAGTTGGACGACAAGAGACCCAGTACTTC	CASSKLAGVGRQETQYF
TRBV7-2	NA	TRBJ2-5	NA	TGTGCCAGCAGCTTAGGCCCTACCTCAGGGACCCAGTACTTC	CASSLGPTSGTQYF
TRBV19	NA	TRBJ1-5	TRBD1	TGTGCCAGTAGTATAGTAGCGGGGACAGGCCTGACCCAGCATTTT	CASSIVAGTGLTQHF
TRBV6-1	NA	TRBJ2-7	NA	TGTGCCAGCCAGCTTGGGGGGTACGAGCAGTACTTC	CASQLGGYEQYF
TRBV10-3	NA	TRBJ2-5	TRBD2	TGTGCCATCAGTGAGAGACTAGCGGTCCAAGAGACCCAGTACTTC	CAISERLAVQETQYF
TRBV7-9	once	TRBJ1-3	NA	TGTGCCAGCAGTTCAGACGACAGCCGTGGAAACACCATATATTTT	CASSSDDSRGNTIYF
TRBV5-4	NA	TRBJ2-5	TRBD2	TGTGCCAGCAGCTTGAACAGCGGGGGGGCGTCGAAGACCCAGTACTTC	CASSLNSGGASKTQYF
TRBV5-1	NA	TRBJ2-2	NA	TGCGCCAGCAGCTGGATTACGACGAGGAACACCGGGGAGCTGTTTTTT	CASSWITTRNTGELFF
TRBV7-2	few	TRBJ1-5	NA	TGTGCCAGCAGCTCCTCAGGGGGCAATCAGCCCCAGCATTTT	CASSSSGGNQPQHF
TRBV18	NA	TRBJ1-5	TRBD1	TGTGCCAGCTCACCGAACAGGGGAGGAAGTCAGCCCCAGCATTTT	CASSPNRGGSQPQHF
TRBV5-6	NA	TRBJ2-5	NA	TGTGCCAGCAGCGTGGTTACTTTCGAAGAGACCCAGTACTTC	CASSVVTFEETQYF